Shown below are 6 T cell receptor beta chains from a single sample sequenced in a study of monozygotic twins with inflammatory bowel disease. TCRdb reworked the 5' RACE reads into one entry per CDR3 protein, no DNA. The specimen's table records approximately 400,000 distinct CDR3 sequences. The sequencing sample was made of blood. These receptors all come from a human donor with ulcerative colitis or Crohn's disease, or a healthy co-twin of an affected twin (not recorded which).

V is TRBV5-6 and J is TRBJ1-1. Germline CDR1 SGHDT, CDR2 YYEEEE. This CDR3 region has 17 residues. Here the CDR3 reads CASSLEARGLGNTEAFF.

This chain joins TRBV28 and TRBJ1-2; TCRdb indicates TRBD1, and absent DNA this call remains unverified. CDR3 length: 15 residues. CDR1 and CDR2 (germline): MDHEN, SYDVKM. The CDR3 sequence: CASSPGTGPYYGYTF.

V is TRBV5-6 and J is TRBJ1-6; TCRdb calls TRBD1, which cannot be checked without DNA. The CDR3 has 15 residues. From germline, CDR1 is SGHDT and CDR2 YYEEEE. CDR3: CASSLVLDTRSPLHF.

This chain connects TRBV29-1 to TRBJ1-1; TCRdb indicates TRBD1, and absent DNA this call remains unverified. This CDR3 spans 13 amino acids. Germline lookup yields CDR1 SQVTM and CDR2 ANQGSEA. The CDR3 protein is CSVPGAGNTEAFF.

This chain joins TRBV5-1 and TRBJ1-3; TCRdb calls TRBD1, which cannot be checked without DNA. From germline, CDR1 is SGHRS and CDR2 YFSETQ. CDR3 size: 15 residues. CDR3 residues: CASSPGRTSGNTIYF.

The chain combines TRBV20-1 with TRBJ2-2; absent DNA, TCRdb's TRBD1 call cannot be checked. Looked up from germline, CDR1 is DFQATT and CDR2 is SNEGSKA (reference sequence). The CDR3 is 17 amino acids. The CDR3 region is CSARDVLRGSNTGELFF.